The present TCR beta chain was sequenced within a study of T cells in Graves' hyperthyroidism and ophthalmopathy. Germline V gene lookup returns CDR1 MNHNS and CDR2 SASEGT. The length of the CDR3 is 16 residues. V gave up 2 bases and J gave up 6 bases, with 17 bases separating them. Using RNA transcripts as the source, TCR beta CDR3 regions were amplified. TCR CDR3 regions were first amplified by RT-PCR with HTBI primers. One entry per CDR3 protein results from TCRdb running MiXCR on the multiplex PCR reads. Counted here are 400,000 to 600,000 distinct CDR3 sequences, about a fifth occurring once; the ten biggest clones make up more than 20%. Study results and caveats: Patients with ophthalmopathy were separated from those with stable hyperthyroidism by a 13 V-J model. The majority of expanded thyroid clonotypes above 0.001 also appeared in blood.

This clonotype was detected many times. Its specificity is unknown. The chain carries TRBV6-1 and TRBJ1-5; D is unclear. The sample consisted of blood. This sequence was found in a man younger than 35 with Graves' hyperthyroidism. The CDR3 loop is CASSEWVSFRSQPQHF. The DNA for the CDR3 is TGTGCCAGCAGTGAATGGGTGAGTTTTAGGAGTCAGCCCCAGCATTTT.